This T cell receptor (beta chain) was profiled in a study of cytomegalovirus exposure and HLA in healthy donors. A multiplex PCR was run with 60 Vbeta primers and 13 Jbeta primers. Repertoires were generated with immunoSEQ multiplex PCR, while TCRdb's copy carries only in-frame clones and drops some. The sample lists fewer than 200,000 clones, 80% occurring once. This CDR3 region has 17 residues. V was trimmed by 3 bases and J by 0 bases, leaving 18 bases between them. The V gene's germline CDR1 is LGHNA and CDR2 YNFKEQ. V and J are TRBV4-2 and TRBJ2-7; D is perhaps TRBD2 (6 bases). This clonotype was sampled from a woman aged 45-60 years in good health and CMV-seropositive. The sequenced sample was PBMCs. CDR3 DNA sequence: TGTGCCAGCAGCCAGGGCATCGGGGGTGTAAGCTCCTACGAGCAGTACTTC. Translating it yields CASSQGIGGVSSYEQYF.